These 19 T cell receptor beta chains share one sample of origin, sequenced in a study of blood T cells in healthy people across ages. The use of a sample-barcoded 5' primer and a J-beta primer mix characterized a second PCR of roughly 6 to 12 cycles. MiXCR was run by TCRdb on the 5' RACE reads, yielding one entry per CDR3 protein. The top ten clones hold approximately 10% of a sample with about 1.6 million distinct CDR3 sequences, about 31% of them seen once. The sample taken for sequencing was blood. Receptor source: a young woman in good health.

As to this clonotype: A much larger clone is a single base away; this may be a read error. This CDR3 reads CASTGGTFYEQYF. The CDR3 nucleotides read TGTGCCAGCACAGGGGGCACGTTCTACGAGCAGTACTTC. This chain joins TRBV6-6 and TRBJ2-7; 8 bases fit TRBD1. This CDR3 region has 13 residues. V gave up 7 bases and J gave up 3 bases; unmatched junction bases: 5. Germline-derived CDR1 and CDR2 are MNHNY and SVGAGI (reference sequence).

This rearrangement joins TRBV13 to TRBJ1-1; D is perhaps TRBD1 (6 bases). Deletions cut 7 bases from V and 1 base from J, with 19 bases between. Germline V gene data show CDR1 as PRHDT and CDR2 as FYEKMQ (reference sequence). The CDR3 runs to 16 residues. The CDR3 DNA follows: TGTGCCAGCAACGAAACAGGGAGTTTGAGGAACACTGAAGCTTTCTTT. It yields the protein CASNETGSLRNTEAFF.

The sample holds a few counts of this clonotype. This chain links TRBV6-6 with TRBJ2-1; TRBD1 agrees at 10 bases. The V gene end was trimmed by 2 bases and the J gene end by 7 bases; junction bases not matched to a gene: 8. There are 16 residues in the CDR3. Germline values: CDR1 MNHNY, CDR2 SVGAGI (reference sequence). The CDR3 loop reads CASSYRSSGQGNEQFF. The DNA of the CDR3 is TGTGCCAGCAGTTACCGCTCCTCGGGACAGGGGAATGAGCAGTTCTTC.

This clonotype was detected a few times. The chain employs TRBV27 and TRBJ2-3, with D unresolved. Per the germline V gene, CDR1 is MNHEY and CDR2 is SMNVEV (reference sequence). Trimming took off 6 bases at V and 5 bases at J, with 15 bases between the two ends. The CDR3 covers 14 residues. In nucleotides, the CDR3 is TGTGCCAGCAGCTTAGTTTTATCCGGAGATACGCAGTATTTT. This gives the protein CASSLVLSGDTQYF.

V is TRBV11-2 and J is TRBJ2-2; tentatively, D is TRBD1 (6 bases). Trimming cost V 2 bases and J 2 bases, with 12 bases left between them. The V gene's germline CDR1 is SGHAT and CDR2 FQNNGV. The CDR3 loop spans 16 amino acids. The CDR3 region has the DNA TGTGCCAGCAGCTTATGGGGCAGGGGAAACACCGGGGAGCTGTTTTTT. Translating gives CASSLWGRGNTGELFF.

This clonotype was detected a few times. As DNA, the CDR3 is TGTGCCAGCAGCCAATCAACCGGGACAGGGAATGAAAAACTGTTTTTT. This gives the protein CASSQSTGTGNEKLFF. V is TRBV7-8 and J is TRBJ1-4; 9 positions match TRBD1. The V gene end was trimmed by 5 bases and the J gene end by 5 bases; junction bases not matched to a gene: 9. Germline-derived CDR1 and CDR2 are SGHVS and FQNEAQ. The CDR3 totals 16 residues.

This clonotype turned up a few times. This rearrangement joins TRBV7-9 to TRBJ2-1; TRBD2 matches 10 bases. This CDR3 is built from 18 residues. Germline lookup yields CDR1 SEHNR and CDR2 FQNEAQ (reference sequence). With 0 bases clipped from V and 4 bases from J, the junction kept 9 bases outside the gene matches. The CDR3 protein is CASSLARSSGSTYNEQFF. The CDR3 DNA follows: TGTGCCAGCAGCTTAGCGCGGTCTAGCGGGAGTACATACAATGAGCAGTTCTTC.

The table lists this clonotype with a few counts. This chain links TRBV7-8 with TRBJ2-1, with 13 bases lining up with TRBD2. The CDR3 is 20 amino acids. Germline V gene lookup returns CDR1 SGHVS and CDR2 FQNEAQ. With 5 bases clipped from V and 4 bases from J, the junction kept 17 bases outside the gene matches. CDR3 protein: CASSPLPGLAGPTEYNEQFF. CDR3 nucleotide sequence: TGTGCCAGCAGCCCCCTCCCGGGACTAGCGGGGCCTACCGAATACAATGAGCAGTTCTTC.

This clonotype appeared a few times. This sequence joins TRBV12-3 or TRBV12-4 and TRBJ1-1, with D possibly TRBD1 on 5 matching bases. V lost 5 bases and J lost 0, with 10 bases in between. CDR3 length: 14 residues. As DNA, the CDR3 is TGTGCCAGCAGTGCAGGGAGTTTGAACACTGAAGCTTTCTTT. This encodes CASSAGSLNTEAFF.

The gene calls are TRBV11-2 and TRBJ2-1; unclear D gene. Germline V lookup: CDR1 SGHAT, CDR2 FQNNGV. With 6 bases removed from V and 8 bases from J, the gap between germline ends came to 14 bases. The CDR3 runs to 13 residues. As DNA, the CDR3 is TGTGCCAGCAGGGTAGACCCCGGATATGAGCAGTTCTTC. Translation gives CASRVDPGYEQFF.

This clonotype was found a few times. The chain employs TRBV20-1 and TRBJ2-5, with D possibly TRBD2 on 5 matching bases. The J call may be faulty, since TRBJ2-7 better matches the DNA end. Germline V gene data show CDR1 as DFQATT and CDR2 as SNEGSKA (reference sequence). This CDR3 has 13 amino acids. The CDR3: CSASSGVDYEQYF. In nucleotides, the CDR3 is TGCAGTGCTAGTTCCGGGGTGGATTACGAGCAGTACTTC.

The J gene is TRBJ2-5, the V gene TRBV7-9; D is possibly TRBD1 or TRBD2 (5 bases each). CDR1 SEHNR and CDR2 FQNEAQ come from the germline V gene (reference sequence). The V and J ends lost 5 bases and 4 bases respectively, with 20 bases between them. This CDR3 is 16 amino acids long. The CDR3 spells CASSQTEGPEGETQYF. In nucleotides, the CDR3 is TGTGCCAGCAGCCAAACCGAGGGACCTGAGGGAGAGACCCAGTACTTC.

The J gene is TRBJ2-4, the V gene TRBV28; no reliable D call. CDR1 is MDHEN, CDR2 SYDVKM, per germline. This CDR3 comprises 9 residues. V lost 8 bases and J lost 9, with 5 bases in between. CDR3 bases: TGTGCCAGCCGTGGCATTCAGTACTTC. Its translation is CASRGIQYF.

The chain links TRBV20-1 to TRBJ2-5; D perhaps matches TRBD2 (7 bases). The germline V gene encodes CDR1 DFQATT and CDR2 SNEGSKA (reference sequence). The CDR3 length is 12 residues. The V end lost 6 bases, the J end lost 5 bases, and 13 bases lay between the germline ends. CDR3 sequence: CSAEGGKETQYF. The CDR3 nucleotides read TGCAGTGCCGAGGGGGGGAAGGAGACCCAGTACTTC.

There are a few counts of this clonotype. The chain uses TRBV20-1 and TRBJ2-3; 13 nucleotides align to TRBD2. CDR1 DFQATT and CDR2 SNEGSKA come from the germline V gene (reference sequence). The CDR3 runs to 15 residues. Losses at the gene ends were 5 bases for V and 4 bases for J; bases not matched to a gene: 6. In DNA form, the CDR3 reads TGCAGTGCTGTGACTAGCGGGAGGTTTTCAGATACGCAGTATTTT. Protein sequence: CSAVTSGRFSDTQYF.

CDR3 residues: CASSEGLADETQYF. CDR3 sequence (DNA): TGTGCCAGCAGTGAGGGACTAGCGGATGAGACCCAGTACTTC. This chain links TRBV28 with TRBJ2-7, with 11 bases that match TRBD2. With the DNA end fitting TRBJ2-5 better, the J assignment may be wrong. The CDR3 is 14 residues long. Germline V gives CDR1 MDHEN, CDR2 SYDVKM.

This clonotype was counted between two and nine times. This sequence joins TRBV7-9 and TRBJ2-7, with D perhaps matching TRBD1 or TRBD2 (5 bases each). Germline V gives CDR1 SEHNR, CDR2 FQNEAQ (reference sequence). The ends were cut back, 4 bases at V and 0 bases at J, with 16 bases in the middle. CDR3 length: 16 amino acids. CDR3 in amino acids: CASSSTSGRFSYEQYF. Here the CDR3 DNA reads TGTGCCAGCAGCTCCACCTCGGGACGGTTCTCCTACGAGCAGTACTTC.

The chain has TRBV4-2 and TRBJ2-3; 7 bases map to TRBD2. Per the germline V gene, CDR1 is LGHNA and CDR2 is YNFKEQ. The trim removed 2 bases at V and 1 base at J, leaving 6 bases unmatched. The CDR3 consists of 16 residues. The CDR3 region is CASSQPDRGGTDTQYF. CDR3 in DNA: TGTGCCAGCAGCCAACCGGACCGGGGGGGCACAGATACGCAGTATTTT.

This clonotype appeared a few times. V and J are TRBV7-3 and TRBJ2-1; D gene uncertain. Trimming removed 1 base from V and 5 bases from J, with 12 bases in between. The CDR3 sequence is 15 residues long. Germline V CDR1 and CDR2: SGHTA, FQGTGA. CDR3 amino acids: CASSLSALPNNEQFF. CDR3 DNA sequence: TGTGCCAGCAGCTTAAGTGCGCTCCCAAACAATGAGCAGTTCTTC.